This is a list of T cell receptor beta chains from one sample in a study of T-cell reconstitution after alpha-beta-depleted transplantation in children. MiXCR, run by TCRdb on the PCR reads, gives a single entry per CDR3 protein. The sample lists 600,000 to 800,000 distinct CDR3 sequences, roughly 13% occurring once. The specimen was PBMCs, collected before TCRalphabeta/CD19-depleted stem cell transplant. Every receptor here comes from a girl aged 2 to 9 with congenital amegakaryocytic thrombocytopenia, due to receive a stem cell transplant. CDR3s include the opening cysteine and the closing phenylalanine or tryptophan. The D gene is left open where the match is weak. Not all rows give a size; the values are once, few, many and, for expanded clones, a class.

d_call	clone_size	v_call	j_call	cdr3_nt	cdr3_aa
-	many	TRBV20-1	TRBJ1-1	TGCATTTGGCTAGGGCCAGCCCGAACTGAAGCTTTCTTT	CIWLGPARTEAFF
TRBD1	-	TRBV3-1	TRBJ2-2	TGTGCCAGCAGCCAAGAGGACAGGAAGAACACCGGGGAGCTGTTTTTT	CASSQEDRKNTGELFF
-	many	TRBV4-1	TRBJ2-7	TGCGCCAGCAGCCAAGAAGGGATCTACGAGCAGTACTTC	CASSQEGIYEQYF
-	-	TRBV5-1	TRBJ2-1	TGCGCCAGCAGCTTGGCTATAGGGGGGGGGGATGAGCAGTTCTTC	CASSLAIGGGDEQFF
-	few	TRBV29-1	TRBJ1-2	TGCAGCGTGGGGGTCCATGGCTACACCTTC	CSVGVHGYTF
TRBD1	many	TRBV5-1	TRBJ2-1	TGCGCCAGCAGTGGACGGCACGGGACAGGTGATTACAATGAGCAGTTCTTC	CASSGRHGTGDYNEQFF
TRBD2	few	TRBV20-1	TRBJ2-1	TGCAGTGCTATCCAGTTTCTAGCGGGAGGGACGAATGAGCAGTTCTTC	CSAIQFLAGGTNEQFF
-	many	TRBV29-1	TRBJ1-3	TGCAGCGCCCGGGACGGTTACACCATATATTTT	CSARDGYTIYF
-	-	TRBV27	TRBJ2-1	TGTGCCAGCAGCCTGGGGGGCGCTTACGACAATGAGCAGTTCTTC	CASSLGGAYDNEQFF
-	many	TRBV20-1	TRBJ2-1	TGCAGTGCCCCCCTTAAGTCCTACAATGAGCAGTTCTTC	CSAPLKSYNEQFF
-	few	TRBV20-1	TRBJ2-6	TGCAGTGCTAGTCTCTCGGAAAACTCTGGGGCCAACGTCCTGACTTTC	CSASLSENSGANVLTF
TRBD2	few	TRBV5-1	TRBJ2-1	TGCGCCAGCAGCTGGAGGACTAGCGGGAGTGTGTCGTACAATGAGCAGTTCTTC	CASSWRTSGSVSYNEQFF
-	-	TRBV5-1	TRBJ2-1	TGCGCCAGCATCGGCCTTCGGCAGGGCAATGAGCAGTTCTTC	CASIGLRQGNEQFF
-	few	TRBV7-9	TRBJ2-7	TGTGCCAGCAGCTCCCCCCTAAGCCTAGCGTCCCAATACGAGCAGTACTTC	CASSSPLSLASQYEQYF
-	few	TRBV3-1	TRBJ2-5	TGTGCCAGCAGCCAGGCAGGGCTGTCTGGAGAGACCCAGTACTTC	CASSQAGLSGETQYF
-	-	TRBV6-1	TRBJ1-5	TGTGCCAGCAGTGTGCGGTGGGGTAGCAATCAGCCCCAGCATTTT	CASSVRWGSNQPQHF
TRBD1	-	TRBV18	TRBJ1-3	TGTGCCAGCTCAACGACAGGGGGTGGAAACACCATATATTTT	CASSTTGGGNTIYF
-	few	TRBV4-1	TRBJ2-3	TGCGCCAGCAGCCAAAATCGGGTACGAGGAACAGATACGCAGTATTTT	CASSQNRVRGTDTQYF
-	few	TRBV7-9	TRBJ2-5	TGTGCCAGCAGCTTAGAACTATCAAGTCCTGAGGAGACCCAGTACTTC	CASSLELSSPEETQYF
-	few	TRBV29-1	TRBJ2-7	TGCAGCGTTTTCGGGCCCCACTACGAGCAGTACTTC	CSVFGPHYEQYF
-	many	TRBV7-6	TRBJ2-7	TGTGCCAGCAGCTTAGGGGAAGACGAGCAGTACTTC	CASSLGEDEQYF
-	many	TRBV2	TRBJ2-6	TGTGCCAGCGGGAGTGGGGCCAACGTCCTGACTTTC	CASGSGANVLTF
TRBD2	few	TRBV20-1	TRBJ2-3	TGCAGTGCTAGAGATAGAGGGAGGGCCTATTCCACCACCCACACAGATACGCAGTATTTT	CSARDRGRAYSTTHTDTQYF
-	few	TRBV5-1	TRBJ1-2	TGCGCCAGCAGCTTGGTGGCAGGCTCTAACTATGGCTACACCTTC	CASSLVAGSNYGYTF
TRBD2	-	TRBV7-9	TRBJ2-1	TGTGCCAGCAGCTCCGGACTAGCGGGATGGGGGTCTTACAATGAGCAGTTCTTC	CASSSGLAGWGSYNEQFF
-	-	TRBV6-1	TRBJ1-1	TGTGCCAGCATGCAAGTTAGCGGGACTGAAGCTTTCTTT	CASMQVSGTEAFF
TRBD1	many	TRBV20-1	TRBJ2-7	TGCAGTGCGCTTCGACAGGGCAACCACGAGCAGTACTTC	CSALRQGNHEQYF
-	many	TRBV12-3/TRBV12-4	TRBJ1-5	TGTGCCAGCAGTCTGACAGGCAATCAGCCCCAGCATTTT	CASSLTGNQPQHF
-	many	TRBV5-1	TRBJ2-3	TGCGCCAGCGGAACTGGGACTCGCACCACAGATACGCAGTATTTT	CASGTGTRTTDTQYF
TRBD2	many	TRBV5-1	TRBJ2-7	TGCGCCAGCACCGGACTAGCGGGAGGTTCCTACGAGCAGTACTTC	CASTGLAGGSYEQYF
-	many	TRBV5-1	TRBJ2-7	TGCGCCAGCAGCCCGGGGAAGTGGGGGACCGGGGATTACTACGAGCAGTACTTC	CASSPGKWGTGDYYEQYF
TRBD2	-	TRBV12-3/TRBV12-4	TRBJ2-2	TGTGCCAGCAGTCAGACCGGGACTAGTAGAACCGGGGAGCTGTTTTTT	CASSQTGTSRTGELFF
TRBD2	-	TRBV12-3/TRBV12-4	TRBJ2-1	TGTGCCAGCAGTGCTGGACTAGCGGGAGGGTATGAGCAGTTCTTC	CASSAGLAGGYEQFF
TRBD2	few	TRBV5-1	TRBJ2-1	TGCGCCAGCAGCTTAAGGACTAGCGGGAGTTGGGATGAGCAGTTCTTC	CASSLRTSGSWDEQFF
-	few	TRBV30	TRBJ1-4	TGTGCCTGGAGTGAATCCGTCATGGCACGGCTGTTTTTT	CAWSESVMARLFF
-	many	TRBV5-1	TRBJ1-1	TGCGCCAGCAGCTTGGAGACAGGGAACACTGAAGCTTTCTTT	CASSLETGNTEAFF
TRBD1	many	TRBV19	TRBJ1-2	TGTGCCAGTAGTATGGGACAGGGGGATGGCTACACCTTC	CASSMGQGDGYTF
-	many	TRBV5-6	TRBJ2-7	TGTGCCAGCAGCTCCCCAAGGACAGTGGCCTACGAGCAGTACTTC	CASSSPRTVAYEQYF
-	few	TRBV11-2	TRBJ2-3	TGTGCCGACGCCGTTGGGGGGGATACGCAGTATTTT	CADAVGGDTQYF
-	-	TRBV7-2	TRBJ2-5	TGTGCCAGCAGCTTCTTGGGGGCGGAGACCCAGTACTTC	CASSFLGAETQYF
TRBD2	-	TRBV5-1	TRBJ2-7	TGCGCCAGCAGATCCGGGACTAGCGGTTACGAGCAGTACTTC	CASRSGTSGYEQYF
-	many	TRBV12-3/TRBV12-4	TRBJ2-2	TGTGCCAGCAGTTTCCCCGGGGAGCTGTTTTTT	CASSFPGELFF
-	-	TRBV19	TRBJ1-1	TGTGCCAGTAGTCCCCGTCATACAACGAACACTGAAGCTTTCTTT	CASSPRHTTNTEAFF
-	many	TRBV10-3	TRBJ2-2	TGTGCCATCAGTGAGTCAGGAAACCCGGACGGGGAGCTGTTTTTT	CAISESGNPDGELFF
-	many	TRBV11-2	TRBJ2-5	TGTGCCAGCAGCTTCGGGGGAACCAAAGAGACCCAGTACTTC	CASSFGGTKETQYF